These 2 T cell receptor beta chains share one sample of origin, sequenced in a study of blood T cells in healthy people across ages. PCR was performed a second time for about 7 to 11 cycles using a sample-barcoded 5' primer and a J-beta primer mix. Using its own MiXCR run on the 5' RACE reads, TCRdb lists one record per CDR3 protein. The sample gives roughly 1,500,000 distinct CDR3 sequences, 35% to 45% of which show up once; approximately 7.9% is in the top ten. The sample taken for sequencing was blood. These receptors came from a woman aged 18-35 years in good health.

In this sample, this clonotype turned up a few times. The V and J genes are TRBV27 and TRBJ2-7; D is perhaps TRBD1 or TRBD2 (5 bases each). Trimming shortened V by 1 base and J by 2 bases, and 6 bases separated the two germline ends. The CDR3 covers 13 residues. Germline assignment: CDR1 MNHEY and CDR2 SMNVEV (reference sequence). CDR3 bases: TGTGCCAGCAGTTTATGGGACCCCTACGAGCAGTACTTC. Translation: CASSLWDPYEQYF.

This sequence joins TRBV20-1 and TRBJ2-7; 14 bases are shared with TRBD2. The CDR3 sequence is 15 residues long. V lost 3 bases and J lost 1; bases outside the gene matches: 2. Germline lookup yields CDR1 DFQATT and CDR2 SNEGSKA (reference sequence). The CDR3 reads CSARTSGRASYEQYF. CDR3 nucleotide sequence: TGCAGTGCTAGGACTAGCGGGAGGGCTTCCTACGAGCAGTACTTC.